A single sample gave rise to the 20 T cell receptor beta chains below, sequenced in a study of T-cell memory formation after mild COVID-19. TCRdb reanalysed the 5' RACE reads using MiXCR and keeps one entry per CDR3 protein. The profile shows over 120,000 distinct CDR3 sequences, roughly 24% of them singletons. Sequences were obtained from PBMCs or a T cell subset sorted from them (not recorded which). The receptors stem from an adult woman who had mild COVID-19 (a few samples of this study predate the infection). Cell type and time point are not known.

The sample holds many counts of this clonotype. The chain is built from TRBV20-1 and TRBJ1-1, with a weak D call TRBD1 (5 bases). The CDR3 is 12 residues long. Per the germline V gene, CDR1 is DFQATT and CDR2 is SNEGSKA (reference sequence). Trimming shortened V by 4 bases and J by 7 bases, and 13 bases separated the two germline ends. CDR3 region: CSAMGHRDEAFF. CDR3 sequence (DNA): TGCAGTGCTATGGGGCATCGAGATGAAGCTTTCTTT.

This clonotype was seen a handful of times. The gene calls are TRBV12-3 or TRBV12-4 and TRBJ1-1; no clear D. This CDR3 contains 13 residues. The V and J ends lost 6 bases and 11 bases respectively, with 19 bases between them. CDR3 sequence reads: CASRGGETDRAFF. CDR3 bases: TGTGCCAGCAGGGGCGGAGAAACAGATAGGGCTTTCTTT.

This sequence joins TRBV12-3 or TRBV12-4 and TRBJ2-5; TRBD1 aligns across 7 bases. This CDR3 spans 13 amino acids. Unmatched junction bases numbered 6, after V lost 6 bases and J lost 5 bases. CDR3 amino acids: CASSSRGRETQYF. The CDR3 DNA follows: TGTGCCAGCAGCTCAAGGGGGCGTGAGACCCAGTACTTC.

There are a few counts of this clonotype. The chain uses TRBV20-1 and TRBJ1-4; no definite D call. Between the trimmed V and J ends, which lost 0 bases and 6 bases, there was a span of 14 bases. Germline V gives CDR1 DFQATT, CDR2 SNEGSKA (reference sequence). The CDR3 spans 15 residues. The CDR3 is CSARDFRVGDEKLFF. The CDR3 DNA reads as TGCAGTGCTAGAGATTTCCGAGTGGGAGATGAAAAACTGTTTTTT.

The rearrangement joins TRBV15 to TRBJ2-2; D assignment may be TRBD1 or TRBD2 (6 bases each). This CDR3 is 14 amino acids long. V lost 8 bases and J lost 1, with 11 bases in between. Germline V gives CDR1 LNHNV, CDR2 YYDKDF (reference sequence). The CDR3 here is CATGGQMNTGELFF. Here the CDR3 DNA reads TGTGCCACCGGGGGGCAGATGAACACCGGGGAGCTGTTTTTT.

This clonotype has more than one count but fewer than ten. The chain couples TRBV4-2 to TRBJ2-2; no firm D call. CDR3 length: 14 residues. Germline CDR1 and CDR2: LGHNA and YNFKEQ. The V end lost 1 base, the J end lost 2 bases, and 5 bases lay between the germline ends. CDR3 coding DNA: TGTGCCAGCAGCCAAGCGGGCAACACCGGGGAGCTGTTTTTT. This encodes CASSQAGNTGELFF.

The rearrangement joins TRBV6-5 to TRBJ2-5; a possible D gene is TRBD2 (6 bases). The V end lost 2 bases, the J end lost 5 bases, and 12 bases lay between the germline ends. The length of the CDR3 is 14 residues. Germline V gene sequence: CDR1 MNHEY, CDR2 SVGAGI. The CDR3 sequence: CASSYGASGETQYF. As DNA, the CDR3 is TGTGCCAGCAGTTACGGGGCCAGCGGGGAGACCCAGTACTTC.

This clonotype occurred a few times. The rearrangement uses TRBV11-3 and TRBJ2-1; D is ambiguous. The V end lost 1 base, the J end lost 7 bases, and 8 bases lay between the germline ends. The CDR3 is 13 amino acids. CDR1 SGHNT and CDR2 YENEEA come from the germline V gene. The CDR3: CASSLGRWNEQFF. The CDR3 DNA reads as TGTGCCAGCAGCTTAGGAAGATGGAATGAGCAGTTCTTC.

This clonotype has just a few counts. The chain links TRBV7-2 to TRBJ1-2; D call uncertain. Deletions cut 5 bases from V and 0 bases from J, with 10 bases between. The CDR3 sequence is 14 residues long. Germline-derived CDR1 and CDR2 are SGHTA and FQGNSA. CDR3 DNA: TGTGCCAGCAGCCCCCGGCTAGCTAACTATGGCTACACCTTC. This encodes CASSPRLANYGYTF.

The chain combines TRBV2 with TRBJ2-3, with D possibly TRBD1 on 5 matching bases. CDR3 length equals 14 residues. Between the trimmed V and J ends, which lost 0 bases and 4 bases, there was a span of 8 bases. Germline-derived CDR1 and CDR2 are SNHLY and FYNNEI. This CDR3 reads CASSEASGPDTQYF. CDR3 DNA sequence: TGTGCCAGCAGTGAAGCGTCAGGGCCAGATACGCAGTATTTT.

The CDR3 region is CASSSRLAGVETQYF. For the CDR3, the DNA is TGTGCCAGCAGTTCCCGACTAGCGGGGGTAGAGACCCAGTACTTC. The chain carries TRBV6-5 and TRBJ2-5; 12 bases are shared with TRBD2. Germline V CDR1 and CDR2: MNHEY, SVGAGI. The ends lost 4 bases at V and 4 bases at J; junction bases unmatched: 4. This CDR3 is built from 15 residues.

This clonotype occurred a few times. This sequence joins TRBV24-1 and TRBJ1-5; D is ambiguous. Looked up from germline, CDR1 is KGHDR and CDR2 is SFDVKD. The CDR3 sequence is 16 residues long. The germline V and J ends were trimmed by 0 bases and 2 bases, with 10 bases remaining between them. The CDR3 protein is CATSDLRREGNQPQHF. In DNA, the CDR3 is TGTGCCACCAGTGATTTGCGGAGGGAAGGCAATCAGCCCCAGCATTTT.

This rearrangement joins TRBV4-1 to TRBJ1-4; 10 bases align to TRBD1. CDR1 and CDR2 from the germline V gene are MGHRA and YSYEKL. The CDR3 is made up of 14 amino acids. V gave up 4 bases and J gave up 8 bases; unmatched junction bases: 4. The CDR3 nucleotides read TGCGCCAGCAGCCGCGGGACAGGGGACGAAAAACTGTTTTTT. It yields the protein CASSRGTGDEKLFF.

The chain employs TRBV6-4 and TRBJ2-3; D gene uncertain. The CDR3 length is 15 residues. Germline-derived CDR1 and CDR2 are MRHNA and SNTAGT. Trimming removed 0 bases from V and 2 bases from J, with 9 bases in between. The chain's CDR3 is CASSDSASFTDTQYF. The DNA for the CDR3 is TGTGCCAGCAGTGACTCGGCCTCCTTCACAGATACGCAGTATTTT.

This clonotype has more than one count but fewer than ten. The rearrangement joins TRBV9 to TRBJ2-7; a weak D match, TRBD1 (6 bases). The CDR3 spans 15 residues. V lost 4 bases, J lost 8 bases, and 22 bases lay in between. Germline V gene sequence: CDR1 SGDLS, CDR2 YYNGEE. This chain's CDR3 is CASSFADSSYEQQYF. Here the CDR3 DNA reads TGTGCCAGCAGCTTCGCGGACAGTTCTTACGAGCAGCAGTACTTC. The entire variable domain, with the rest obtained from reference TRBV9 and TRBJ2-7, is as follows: DSGVTQTPKHLITATGQRVTLRCSPRSGDLSVYWYQQSLDQGLQFLIQYYNGEERAKGNILERFSAQQFPDLHSELNLSSLELGDSALYFCASSFADSSYEQQYFGPGTRLTVT.

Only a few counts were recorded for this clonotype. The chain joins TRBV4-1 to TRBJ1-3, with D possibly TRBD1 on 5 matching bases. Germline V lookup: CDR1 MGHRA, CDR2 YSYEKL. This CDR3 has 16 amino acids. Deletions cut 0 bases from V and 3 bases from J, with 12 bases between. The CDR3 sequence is CASSQDWGGFGNTIYF. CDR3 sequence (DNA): TGCGCCAGCAGCCAAGATTGGGGGGGATTTGGAAACACCATATATTTT.

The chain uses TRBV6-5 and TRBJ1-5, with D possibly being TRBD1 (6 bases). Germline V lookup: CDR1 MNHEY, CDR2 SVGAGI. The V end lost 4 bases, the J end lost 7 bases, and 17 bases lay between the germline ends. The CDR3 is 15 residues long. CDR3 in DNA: TGTGCCAGCAGTTGGGGGCGGGGAGAAGGGCAGCCCCAGCATTTT. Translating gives CASSWGRGEGQPQHF.

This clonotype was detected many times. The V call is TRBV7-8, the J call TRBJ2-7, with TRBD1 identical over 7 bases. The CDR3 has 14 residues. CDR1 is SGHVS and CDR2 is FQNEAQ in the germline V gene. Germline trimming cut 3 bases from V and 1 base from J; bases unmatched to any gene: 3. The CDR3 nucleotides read TGTGCCAGCAGCTTTAGGGGGCCTTCCTACGAGCAGTACTTC. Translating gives CASSFRGPSYEQYF.

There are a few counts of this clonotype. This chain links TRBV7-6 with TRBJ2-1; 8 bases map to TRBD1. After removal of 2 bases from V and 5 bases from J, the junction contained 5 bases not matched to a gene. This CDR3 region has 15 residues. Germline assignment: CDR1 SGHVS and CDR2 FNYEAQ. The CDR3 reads CASSLPSDRDNEQFF. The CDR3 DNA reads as TGTGCCAGCAGCTTACCATCGGACAGGGACAATGAGCAGTTCTTC.

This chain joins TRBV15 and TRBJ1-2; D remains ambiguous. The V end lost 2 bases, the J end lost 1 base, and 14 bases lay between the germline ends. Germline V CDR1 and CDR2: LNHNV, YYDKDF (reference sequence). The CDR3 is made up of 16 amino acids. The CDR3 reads CATSRQGTAINYGYTF. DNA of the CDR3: TGTGCCACCAGCAGACAAGGAACGGCCATTAACTATGGCTACACCTTC.